This T cell receptor beta chain was identified during a study of T-cell memory formation after mild COVID-19. With constant-segment primers, 5'RACE yielded cDNA libraries of TCR alpha and TCR beta that carried sample barcodes and UMIs. MiXCR, run by TCRdb on the 5' RACE reads, gives a single entry per CDR3 protein. The data show around 340,000 distinct CDR3 sequences, 13% to 15% seen once. Concerning this clonotype: Its antigen is as yet unknown.

Study-wide results and caveats: CD4+ clones that contracted lay mainly in CM and EM; CD8+ ones lay in EMRA. Clones contracting across day 15 to 85 had a balanced CD4/CD8 profile; later expanding clones leaned CD4+.

CDR3 length: 15 amino acids. CDR1 LGHNA and CDR2 YSLEER come from the germline V gene. The chain joins TRBV4-3 to TRBJ2-5; D remains ambiguous. The J call is in doubt because the DNA end fits TRBJ2-7 better. Sample: PBMCs or a T cell subset sorted from them (not recorded which). The clonotype comes from a man between 18 and 29 years old who had mild COVID-19 (a few samples of this study predate the infection). Cell type and time point are not known. The CDR3 sequence: CASSQALGSPYEQYF. Here the CDR3 DNA reads TGCGCCAGCAGCCAAGCCCTAGGCAGTCCCTACGAGCAGTACTTC.